The 25 T cell receptor beta chains in this list originate from one sample, sequenced in a study of OX40 agonist ivuxolimab in advanced cancers. TCRdb's copy holds only in-frame clones and misses some; the assay was immunoSEQ multiplex PCR. This repertoire shows roughly 70,000 clones, 88% found once; its top ten account for roughly 2.4%. The sample was CD4+ or CD8+ T cells sorted from blood, taken in a trial of the OX40 agonist ivuxolimab. The receptor set was obtained from an adult with an advanced solid tumor such as melanoma, head and neck, liver or kidney cancer.

The chain recombines TRBV30 with TRBJ1-1, with D unresolved. V lost 2 bases and J 8 bases, leaving 9 bases between the germline ends. CDR3 length equals 11 residues. The germline V gene has CDR1 GTSNPN and CDR2 SVGIG (reference sequence). The CDR3 spells CAWSSLEEAFF. The CDR3 DNA reads TGTGCCTGGAGTTCCCTAGAGGAAGCTTTCTTT. Full variable domain (rest looked up from reference TRBV30 and TRBJ1-1): SQTIHQWPATLVQPVGSPLSLECTVEGTSNPNLYWYRQAAGRGLQLLFYSVGIGQISSEVPQNLSASRPQDRQFILSSKKLLLSDSGFYLCAWSSLEEAFFGQGTRLTVV.

This clone was detected only once. CDR3 loop: CASSTGGETQYF. The CDR3 region has the DNA TGTGCCAGCAGCACAGGAGGGGAGACCCAGTACTTC. This chain uses TRBV9 with TRBJ2-5, with a tentative D call TRBD2 (6 bases). The V gene's germline CDR1 is SGDLS and CDR2 YYNGEE. The CDR3 length is 12 residues. V lost 4 bases and J lost 5, with 9 bases in between.

This rearrangement joins TRBV25-1 to TRBJ1-1, with D maybe TRBD1 (6 bases). Looked up from germline, CDR1 is MGHDK and CDR2 is SYGVNS. Trimming took 4 bases from V and 1 from J, leaving 13 bases between them. The CDR3 extends over 15 amino acids. The CDR3 DNA reads TGTGCCAGCAGTGTGACAGGCTCGAGGAACACTGAAGCTTTCTTT. Its protein product is CASSVTGSRNTEAFF. Looking up the rest from reference TRBV25-1 and TRBJ1-1 gives the full variable domain: EADIYQTPRYLVIGTGKKITLECSQTMGHDKMYWYQQDPGMELHLIHYSYGVNSTEKGDLSSESTVSRIRTEHFPLTLESARPSHTSQYLCASSVTGSRNTEAFFGQGTRLTVV.

The genes are TRBV30 and TRBJ2-5, with TRBD2 identical over 14 bases. Germline V CDR1 and CDR2: GTSNPN, SVGIG (reference sequence). The CDR3 consists of 14 residues. V lost 5 bases and J lost 6; bases outside the gene matches: 5. This CDR3 is CAWFGTSGGKTQYF. The CDR3 DNA is TGTGCCTGGTTTGGGACTAGCGGGGGAAAGACCCAGTACTTC.

This clone was recorded a few times. The rearrangement links TRBV7-2 to TRBJ2-7; tentatively, D is TRBD2 (5 bases). The V end lost 3 bases, the J end lost 2 bases, and 8 bases lay between the germline ends. The CDR3 runs to 13 residues. Germline CDR1 reads SGHTA; CDR2 reads FQGNSA. The DNA for the CDR3 is TGTGCCAGCAGCTTCACTAGTCCCTACGAGCAGTACTTC. Translation gives CASSFTSPYEQYF.

The V and J genes are TRBV29-1 and TRBJ2-1; TRBD2 aligns across 11 bases. V shed 7 bases and J 9 bases; nucleotides not matched to a gene: 11. The germline V gene encodes CDR1 SQVTM and CDR2 ANQGSEA. The CDR3 is made up of 14 amino acids. Written as DNA, the CDR3 is TGCAGCGAAAAGCAATCTAGCGGGAGGCTTGAGCAGTTCTTC. Translation: CSEKQSSGRLEQFF.

J is TRBJ2-5 and V is TRBV15; 8 bases are shared with TRBD1. The CDR3 is made up of 16 amino acids. The junction had 9 bases not matched to a gene; V was cut back by 1 base and J by 5 bases. Germline V lookup: CDR1 LNHNV, CDR2 YYDKDF (reference sequence). In DNA, the CDR3 is TGTGCCACCAGCAGAGGTGTCAGGGGGCGCTGGGAGACCCAGTACTTC. This gives the protein CATSRGVRGRWETQYF.

This sequence joins TRBV5-5 and TRBJ2-7; a possible D gene is TRBD2 (6 bases). V lost 4 bases and J lost 3, with 14 bases in between. Germline-derived CDR1 and CDR2 are SGHKS and YYEKEE (reference sequence). The CDR3 consists of 14 residues. CDR3 nucleotide sequence: TGTGCCAGCAGCGCGGGACTTCTCTACTACGAGCAGTACTTC. It is translated as CASSAGLLYYEQYF.

This chain connects TRBV18 to TRBJ1-1, with a tentative D call TRBD1 (6 bases). Germline V lookup: CDR1 KGHSH, CDR2 LQKENI. The CDR3 spans 15 residues. Trimming stripped 6 bases from V and 5 bases from J, with 19 bases between. The CDR3 DNA sequence: TGTGCCAGCTCTCCTTCAGGGGCAACAGGGACTGAAGCTTTCTTT. Protein sequence: CASSPSGATGTEAFF.

The chain uses TRBV7-2 and TRBJ2-2; a weak D match, TRBD2 (6 bases). Trimming took off 5 bases at V and 9 bases at J, with 19 bases between the two ends. The CDR3 extends over 15 amino acids. Per germline, CDR1 SGHTA and CDR2 FQGNSA. The CDR3 sequence is CASSRREGQGWELFF. CDR3 nucleotide sequence: TGTGCCAGCAGCCGGCGGGAAGGCCAAGGGTGGGAGCTGTTTTTT.

V gene TRBV5-1 combines with J gene TRBJ2-7, with 11 bases identical to TRBD2. After removal of 0 bases from V and 5 bases from J, the junction contained 7 bases not matched to a gene. The CDR3 sequence is 16 residues long. Germline V gene sequence: CDR1 SGHRS, CDR2 YFSETQ. The CDR3 region has the DNA TGCGCCAGCAGCTTGGGACAACTAGCGGGAGCCCACGAGCAGTACTTC. It translates to CASSLGQLAGAHEQYF.

This clone was seen just once. J is TRBJ1-2 and V is TRBV5-1, with D unresolved. Germline loops: CDR1 SGHRS, CDR2 YFSETQ. The CDR3 length is 13 residues. Trimming pared 0 bases from V and 8 bases from J, leaving 11 bases between. The CDR3 DNA reads as TGCGCCAGCAGCTTGGATGACTTAGGGGGCTACACCTTC. It is translated as CASSLDDLGGYTF.

The chain recombines TRBV5-1 with TRBJ1-4; no reliable D call. Per germline, CDR1 SGHRS and CDR2 YFSETQ. The CDR3 has 13 amino acids. Trimming removed 0 bases at V and 5 bases at J, with 5 bases between. DNA of the CDR3: TGCGCCAGCAGCTTGGAAGGGAATGAAAAACTGTTTTTT. Its protein product is CASSLEGNEKLFF.

The chain links TRBV29-1 to TRBJ1-2, with D perhaps TRBD1 (6 bases). CDR1 is SQVTM and CDR2 is ANQGSEA in the germline V gene. The germline V and J ends were trimmed by 6 bases and 4 bases, with 9 bases remaining between them. The CDR3 extends over 11 amino acids. The CDR3 sequence is CSVWTVYGYTF. The CDR3 bases are TGCAGCGTCTGGACAGTCTATGGCTACACCTTC.

The rearrangement uses TRBV14 and TRBJ1-1, with D unclear. CDR3 length: 15 amino acids. With 3 bases removed from V and 4 bases from J, the gap between germline ends came to 15 bases. CDR1 is SGHDN and CDR2 is FVKESK in the germline V gene. CDR3 loop: CASSHAGFASTEAFF. CDR3 nucleotide sequence: TGTGCCAGCAGCCATGCCGGGTTTGCGAGCACTGAAGCTTTCTTT.

CDR3 in amino acids: CASEPTSGITDTQYF. CDR3 nucleotides: TGTGCCAGCGAACCGACTAGCGGGATCACAGATACGCAGTATTTT. The chain couples TRBV18 to TRBJ2-3; 11 bases are a match to TRBD2. CDR1 is KGHSH and CDR2 is LQKENI in the germline V gene. Trimming at V came to 8 bases and at J to 2 bases, leaving 6 bases not matched to a gene. The CDR3 is 15 amino acids.

This clone was found once. The chain uses TRBV19 and TRBJ2-7; TRBD1 matches 8 bases. Looked up from germline, CDR1 is LNHDA and CDR2 is SQIVND (reference sequence). There are 18 residues in the CDR3. V gave up 9 bases and J gave up 0 bases; unmatched junction bases: 19. CDR3 in amino acids: CASSGGQDALRSSYEQYF. The CDR3 region has the DNA TGTGCCAGCTCCGGGGGACAGGACGCCTTAAGGAGCTCCTACGAGCAGTACTTC.

This clone showed up just a few times. The CDR3 is CASSTGQGQPQHF. The CDR3 DNA reads as TGTGCCAGCAGCACGGGACAGGGTCAGCCCCAGCATTTT. V usage is TRBV5-4 and J usage is TRBJ1-5; 9 bases match TRBD1. Germline trimming cut 4 bases from V and 6 bases from J; bases unmatched to any gene: 2. Germline V gene data show CDR1 as SGHNT and CDR2 as YYREEE (reference sequence). CDR3 length: 13 amino acids.

The chain combines TRBV7-2 with TRBJ1-5; 8 bases are shared with TRBD1. The J segment lost 6 bases and the V segment lost 5 bases, leaving 9 bases of the junction unmatched. Germline values: CDR1 SGHTA, CDR2 FQGNSA. This CDR3 contains 15 residues. CDR3 region: CASSPQGALGQPQHF. In DNA form, the CDR3 reads TGTGCCAGCAGCCCCCAGGGGGCTCTGGGTCAGCCCCAGCATTTT.

This clone showed up just once. The genes are TRBV30 and TRBJ2-3; D assignment may be TRBD1 or TRBD2 (5 bases each). V was pared by 5 bases and J by 4 bases, with 13 bases between. Germline V gene sequence: CDR1 GTSNPN, CDR2 SVGIG (reference sequence). The CDR3 length is 13 residues. The CDR3 loop reads CAWGLGRADTQYF. CDR3 bases: TGTGCCTGGGGACTTGGCAGGGCAGATACGCAGTATTTT.

The gene calls are TRBV15 and TRBJ2-5; 11 nucleotides match TRBD2. V gave up 4 bases and J gave up 2 bases; unmatched junction bases: 12. The CDR3 totals 18 residues. Germline CDR1 is LNHNV and CDR2 is YYDKDF (reference sequence). CDR3 protein: CATSTNRLAGTRQETQYF. The CDR3, as DNA: TGTGCCACCAGCACCAATAGACTAGCGGGGACAAGACAAGAGACCCAGTACTTC.

The chain joins TRBV28 to TRBJ1-5; TRBD1 matches at 7 bases. The junction had 7 bases not matched to a gene; V was cut back by 6 bases and J by 2 bases. This CDR3 has 15 amino acids. Germline values: CDR1 MDHEN, CDR2 SYDVKM. The CDR3 here is CASSVIGQGNQPQHF. As DNA, the CDR3 is TGTGCCAGCAGCGTGATTGGACAGGGCAATCAGCCCCAGCATTTT.

The V call is TRBV9, the J call TRBJ1-1; D ambiguous. The CDR3 consists of 14 residues. Trimming pared 0 bases from V and 4 bases from J, leaving 10 bases between. Germline V gene data show CDR1 as SGDLS and CDR2 as YYNGEE. The CDR3 sequence: CASSVDQALTEAFF. The CDR3 nucleotides are TGTGCCAGCAGCGTAGATCAGGCCCTCACTGAAGCTTTCTTT.

The chain combines TRBV20-1 with TRBJ1-3; no reliable D call. CDR3 length: 11 residues. V lost 1 base, J lost 8 bases, and 6 bases lay in between. Germline assignment: CDR1 DFQATT and CDR2 SNEGSKA (reference sequence). The CDR3 DNA reads as TGCAGTGCTAGAGTCGGAGACACCATATATTTT. Translating gives CSARVGDTIYF.

The DNA of the CDR3 is TGTGCCAGCAGCTTTGAGGGGTCTCTCGGCTACGAGCAGTACTTC. Protein: CASSFEGSLGYEQYF. The gene calls are TRBV5-4 and TRBJ2-7; D is possibly TRBD1 or TRBD2 (5 bases each). The germline gives CDR1 SGHNT, CDR2 YYREEE (reference sequence). Trimming pared 2 bases from V and 3 bases from J, leaving 15 bases between. The CDR3 sequence is 15 residues long. Full variable domain (remainder filled in from reference TRBV5-4 and TRBJ2-7): ETGVTQSPTHLIKTRGQQVTLRCSSQSGHNTVSWYQQALGQGPQFIFQYYREEENGRGNFPPRFSGLQFPNYSSELNVNALELDDSALYLCASSFEGSLGYEQYFGPGTRLTVT.